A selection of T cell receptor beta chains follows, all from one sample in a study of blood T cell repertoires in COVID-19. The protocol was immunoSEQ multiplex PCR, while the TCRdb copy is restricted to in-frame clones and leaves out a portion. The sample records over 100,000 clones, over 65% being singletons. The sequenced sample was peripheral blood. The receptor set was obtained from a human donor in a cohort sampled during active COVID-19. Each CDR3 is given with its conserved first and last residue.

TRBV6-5 CASSDDRANTGELFF
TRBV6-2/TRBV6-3 CASSGTSPYEQFF
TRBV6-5 CASSLPQGVFNSPLHF
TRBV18 CASSPAGGDYSNQPQHF
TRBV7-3 CASSLTGEYEQYF
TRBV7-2 CASSLSAAGSYNEQFF
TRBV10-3 CAISEFTSIDTQYF
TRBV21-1 CASSFWGGAGNTIYF
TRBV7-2 CASRQGGTGLYEQYF
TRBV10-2 CATVLTSGGVSEQFF
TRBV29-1 CSVERSLSGELFF
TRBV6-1 CASSEYVQQGSGNTIYF
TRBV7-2 CASSLGRGGAYGYTF
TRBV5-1 CASSFGTSGNTDTQYF
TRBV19 CASMRLENTGELFF
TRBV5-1 CASSLGIQRGASPYNEQFF
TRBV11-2 CASSLRQGTYEQYF
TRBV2 CASNGQGRANYGYTF
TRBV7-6 CASSLLGGLATGELFF
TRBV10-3 CATRESSGNTIYF
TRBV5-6 CASSWSSGELFF
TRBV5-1 CASSTGTPNSGNTIYF